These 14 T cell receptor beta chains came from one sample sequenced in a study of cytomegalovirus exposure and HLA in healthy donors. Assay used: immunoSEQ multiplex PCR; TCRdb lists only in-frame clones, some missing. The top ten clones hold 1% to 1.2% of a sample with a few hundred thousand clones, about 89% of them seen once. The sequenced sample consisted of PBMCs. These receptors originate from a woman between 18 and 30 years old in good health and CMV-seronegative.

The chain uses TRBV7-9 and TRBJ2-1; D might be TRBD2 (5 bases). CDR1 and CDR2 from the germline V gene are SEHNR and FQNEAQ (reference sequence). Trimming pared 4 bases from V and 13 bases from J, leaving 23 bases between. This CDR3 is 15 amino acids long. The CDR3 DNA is TGTGCCAGCAGCTCGTTAGCTGGTTCTCTAGCTCCACAGTTCTTC. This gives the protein CASSSLAGSLAPQFF. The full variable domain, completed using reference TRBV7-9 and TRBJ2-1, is DTGVSQNPRHKITKRGQNVTFRCDPISEHNRLYWYRQTLGQGPEFLTYFQNEAQLEKSRLLSDRFSAERPKGSFSTLEIQRTEQGDSAMYLCASSSLAGSLAPQFFGPGTRLTVL.

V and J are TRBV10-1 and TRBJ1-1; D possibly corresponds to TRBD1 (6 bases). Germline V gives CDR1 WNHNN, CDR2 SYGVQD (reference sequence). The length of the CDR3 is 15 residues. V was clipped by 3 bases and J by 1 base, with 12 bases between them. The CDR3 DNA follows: TGCGCCAGCAGTGAATTCAGGGGCGCGAACACTGAAGCTTTCTTT. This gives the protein CASSEFRGANTEAFF.

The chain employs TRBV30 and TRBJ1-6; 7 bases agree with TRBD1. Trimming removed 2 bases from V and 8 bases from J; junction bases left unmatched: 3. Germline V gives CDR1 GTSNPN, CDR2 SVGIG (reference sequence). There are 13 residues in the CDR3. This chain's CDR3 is CAWSPQGDSPLHF. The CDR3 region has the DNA TGTGCCTGGAGTCCCCAGGGGGATTCACCCCTCCACTTT. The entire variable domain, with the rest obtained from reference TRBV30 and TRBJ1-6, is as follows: SQTIHQWPATLVQPVGSPLSLECTVEGTSNPNLYWYRQAAGRGLQLLFYSVGIGQISSEVPQNLSASRPQDRQFILSSKKLLLSDSGFYLCAWSPQGDSPLHFGNGTRLTVT.

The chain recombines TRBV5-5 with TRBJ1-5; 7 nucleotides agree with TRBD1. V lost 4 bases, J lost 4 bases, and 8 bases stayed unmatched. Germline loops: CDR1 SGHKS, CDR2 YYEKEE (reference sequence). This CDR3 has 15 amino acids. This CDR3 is CASSGTQGRNQPQHF. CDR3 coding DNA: TGTGCCAGCAGCGGTACACAGGGGAGGAATCAGCCCCAGCATTTT.

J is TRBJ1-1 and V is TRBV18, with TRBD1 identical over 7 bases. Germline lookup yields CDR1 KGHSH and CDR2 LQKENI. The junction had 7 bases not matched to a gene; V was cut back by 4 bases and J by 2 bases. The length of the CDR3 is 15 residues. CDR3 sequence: CASSQPTGLNTEAFF. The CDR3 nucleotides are TGTGCCAGCTCACAGCCGACAGGGTTAAACACTGAAGCTTTCTTT.

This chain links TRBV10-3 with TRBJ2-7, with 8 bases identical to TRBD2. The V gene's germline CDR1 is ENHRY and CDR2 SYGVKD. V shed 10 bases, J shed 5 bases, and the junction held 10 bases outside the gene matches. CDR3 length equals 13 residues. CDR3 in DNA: TGTGCCAGCGGGGGGAGGGCGTTACACGAGCAGTACTTC. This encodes CASGGRALHEQYF.

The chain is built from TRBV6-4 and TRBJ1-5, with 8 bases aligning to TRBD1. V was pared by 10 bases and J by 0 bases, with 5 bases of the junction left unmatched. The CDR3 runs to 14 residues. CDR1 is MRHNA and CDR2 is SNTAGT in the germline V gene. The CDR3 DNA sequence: TGTGCCATCGCGACAGGGGATAGCAATCAGCCCCAGCATTTT. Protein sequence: CAIATGDSNQPQHF.

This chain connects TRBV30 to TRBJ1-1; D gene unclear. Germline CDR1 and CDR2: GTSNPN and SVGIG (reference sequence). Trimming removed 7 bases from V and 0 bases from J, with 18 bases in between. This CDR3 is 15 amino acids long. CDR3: CASHQGGFMNTEAFF. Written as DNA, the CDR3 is TGTGCCTCGCATCAAGGAGGGTTCATGAACACTGAAGCTTTCTTT.

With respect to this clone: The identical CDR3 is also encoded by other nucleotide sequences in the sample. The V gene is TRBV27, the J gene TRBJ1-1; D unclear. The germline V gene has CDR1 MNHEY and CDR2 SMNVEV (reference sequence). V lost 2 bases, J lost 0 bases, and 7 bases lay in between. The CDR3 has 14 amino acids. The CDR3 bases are TGTGCCAGCAGTTTACGGGGTTTGAACACTGAAGCTTTCTTT. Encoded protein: CASSLRGLNTEAFF.

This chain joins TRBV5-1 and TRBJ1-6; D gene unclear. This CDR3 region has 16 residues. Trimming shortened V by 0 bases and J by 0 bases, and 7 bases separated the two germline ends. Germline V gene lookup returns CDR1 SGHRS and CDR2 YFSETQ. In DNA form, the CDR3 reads TGCGCCAGCAGCTTGGACAGTAGCTCCTATAATTCACCCCTCCACTTT. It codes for CASSLDSSSYNSPLHF. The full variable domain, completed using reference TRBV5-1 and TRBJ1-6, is KAGVTQTPRYLIKTRGQQVTLSCSPISGHRSVSWYQQTPGQGLQFLFEYFSETQRNKGNFPGRFSGRQFSNSRSEMNVSTLELGDSALYLCASSLDSSSYNSPLHFGNGTRLTVT.

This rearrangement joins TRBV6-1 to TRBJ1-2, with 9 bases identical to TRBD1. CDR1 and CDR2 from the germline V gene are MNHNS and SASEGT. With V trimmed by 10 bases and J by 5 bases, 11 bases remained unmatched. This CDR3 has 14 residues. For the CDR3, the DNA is TGTGCCACCACCCAACAGGGGGCGCGGTATGGCTACACCTTC. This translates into CATTQQGARYGYTF.

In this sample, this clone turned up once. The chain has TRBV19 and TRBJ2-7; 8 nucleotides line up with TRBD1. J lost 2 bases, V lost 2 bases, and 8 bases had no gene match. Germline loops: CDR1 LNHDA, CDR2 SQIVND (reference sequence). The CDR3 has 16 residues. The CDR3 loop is CASSITHGTGTYEQYF. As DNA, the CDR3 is TGTGCCAGTAGTATAACCCACGGGACAGGAACCTACGAGCAGTACTTC.

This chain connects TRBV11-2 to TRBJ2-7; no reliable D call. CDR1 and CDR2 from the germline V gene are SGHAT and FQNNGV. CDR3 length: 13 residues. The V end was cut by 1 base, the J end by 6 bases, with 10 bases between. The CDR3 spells CASSLATGFEQYF. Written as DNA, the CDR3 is TGTGCCAGCAGCTTAGCCACCGGGTTCGAGCAGTACTTC. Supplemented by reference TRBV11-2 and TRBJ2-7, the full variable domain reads EAGVAQSPRYKIIEKRQSVAFWCNPISGHATLYWYQQILGQGPKLLIQFQNNGVVDDSQLPKDRFSAERLKGVDSTLKIQPAKLEDSAVYLCASSLATGFEQYFGPGTRLTVT.

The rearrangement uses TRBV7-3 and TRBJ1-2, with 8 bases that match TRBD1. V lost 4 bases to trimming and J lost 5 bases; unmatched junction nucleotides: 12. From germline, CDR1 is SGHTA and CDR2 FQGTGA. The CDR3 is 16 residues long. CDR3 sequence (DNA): TGTGCCAGCAGCTCATCAGGGGGCGCGAGTCTATATGGCTACACCTTC. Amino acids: CASSSSGGASLYGYTF.